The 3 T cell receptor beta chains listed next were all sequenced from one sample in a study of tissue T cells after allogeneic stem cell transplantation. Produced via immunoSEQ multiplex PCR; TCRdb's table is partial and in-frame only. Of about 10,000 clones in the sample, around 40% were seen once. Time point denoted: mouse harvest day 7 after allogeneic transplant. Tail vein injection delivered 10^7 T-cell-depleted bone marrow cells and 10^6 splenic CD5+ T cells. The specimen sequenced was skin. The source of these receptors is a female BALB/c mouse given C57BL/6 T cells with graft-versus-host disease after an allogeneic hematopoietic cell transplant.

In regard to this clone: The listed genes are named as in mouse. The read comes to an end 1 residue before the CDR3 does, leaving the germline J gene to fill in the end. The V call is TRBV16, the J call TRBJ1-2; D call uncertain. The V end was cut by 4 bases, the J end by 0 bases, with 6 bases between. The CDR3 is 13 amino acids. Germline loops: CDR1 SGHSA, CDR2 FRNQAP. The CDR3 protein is CASSSTTNSDYTF. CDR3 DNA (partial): TGTGCAAGCAGCTCGACAACAAACTCCGACTACACC.

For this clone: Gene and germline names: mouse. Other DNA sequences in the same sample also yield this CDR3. Partial CDR3 DNA: TGTGCCAGCAGTCTCGGACAGAACACAGAAGTCTTC. It yields the protein CASSLGQNTEVF. The complete CDR3 reads CASSLGQNTEVFF. The chain is built from TRBV26 and TRBJ1-1, with D uncertain. The read comes to an end 1 residue before the CDR3 does, leaving the germline J gene to fill in the end. The length of the CDR3 is 13 residues. V lost 3 bases and J 0 bases, leaving 5 bases between the germline ends. The germline CDR1 and CDR2 sequences are KGHPV and FQNQEV (reference sequence).

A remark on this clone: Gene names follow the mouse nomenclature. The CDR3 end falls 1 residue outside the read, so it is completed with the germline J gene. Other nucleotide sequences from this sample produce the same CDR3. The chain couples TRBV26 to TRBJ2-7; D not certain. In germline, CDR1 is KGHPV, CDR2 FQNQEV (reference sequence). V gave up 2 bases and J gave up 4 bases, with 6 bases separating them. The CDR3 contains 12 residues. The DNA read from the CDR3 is TGTGCCAGCAGTCTGAGAGGATATGAACAGTAC. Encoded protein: CASSLRGYEQY. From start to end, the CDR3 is CASSLRGYEQYF.